Presented here are 2 T cell receptor beta chains from one specimen sequenced in a study of PD-L1 blockade in urothelial cancer. TCRdb's copy holds only in-frame clones and misses some; the assay was immunoSEQ multiplex PCR. Counted here are 43,000 or so clones, approximately 80% occurring once; the ten biggest clones make up about 17%. The time point here: pretreatment peripheral blood. Sequencing used PBMCs, obtained around atezolizumab (anti-PD-L1) treatment. Receptors originate from a man aged 55 to 69 with urothelial cancer.

The chain joins TRBV27 to TRBJ1-2; TRBD1 agrees at 10 bases. CDR1 and CDR2 (germline): MNHEY, SMNVEV (reference sequence). Trimming removed 3 bases from V and 1 base from J; junction bases left unmatched: 8. The CDR3 runs to 17 residues. The CDR3 nucleotides are TGTGCCAGCAGTTTGACGACAGGGGGCCGAGTTAACTATGGCTACACCTTC. This encodes CASSLTTGGRVNYGYTF.

CDR3 residues: CASRELDSYYNEQFF. CDR3 DNA: TGCGCCAGCAGGGAGTTGGACAGCTACTACAATGAGCAGTTCTTC. V gene TRBV5-1 combines with J gene TRBJ2-1; D might be TRBD1 (6 bases). The V gene lost 5 bases and the J gene lost 3 bases, with 15 bases spanning the gap. This CDR3 has 15 amino acids. Germline V gene data show CDR1 as SGHRS and CDR2 as YFSETQ.